Listed below are T cell receptor beta chains from one sample, sequenced in a study of OX40 agonist ivuxolimab in advanced cancers. Clones were read by immunoSEQ multiplex PCR, and TCRdb kept only the in-frame ones, dropping some. The sample lists around 83,000 clones; roughly 80% were seen once. The specimen was CD4+ or CD8+ T cells sorted from blood, collected in a trial of the OX40 agonist ivuxolimab. The receptor source for this set is an adult with an advanced solid tumor such as melanoma, head and neck, liver or kidney cancer. Both conserved end residues are part of each CDR3. A D gene is named only where the DNA matches it firmly.

15	-	TRBV27	CASSLTPGGTGELFF
13	-	TRBV2	CASSIYDRSEQYF
14	-	TRBV19	CASSIGYMNTEAFF
16	-	TRBV4-2	CASSQVYSGTSYEQYF
14	-	TRBV5-5	CASTSPFNTGELFF
11	-	TRBV30	CAWSVVREQFF
17	TRBD2	TRBV19	CASSMMASGSSYNEQFF
16	TRBD1	TRBV6-1	CASSGGTGAGRQPQHF
14	-	TRBV7-2	CASSPPGLQETQYF
14	TRBD2	TRBV18	CASSPGTSYYEQYF
17	-	TRBV4-1	CASSQDLFTSRGNEQFF
13	TRBD1	TRBV28	CASGDRGGRELFF
13	-	TRBV30	CAWSLQGLQPQHF
15	TRBD1	TRBV5-6	CASSFTGVSTGELFF
15	TRBD1	TRBV7-2	CASSRRDRNGNEQFF
16	TRBD1	TRBV7-6	CASSYGATGASEKLFF
14	-	TRBV12-5	CASGPTSGGKTQYF
16	TRBD2	TRBV2	CASSRPTGRAPDTQYF
16	-	TRBV4-2	CASSQATAGGRSPLHF
14	TRBD1	TRBV10-3	CAISFGQGTYEQYF
13	TRBD1	TRBV7-9	CASSFGQDDGYTF
14	TRBD2	TRBV2	CARGLAGIKETQYF
11	-	TRBV5-1	CASSQQVELTF
12	-	TRBV29-1	CSDSATPNEQFF
11	-	TRBV20-1	CSAAEDATQYF
16	TRBD2	TRBV5-1	CASSLGLAESTDTQYF
12	-	TRBV6-6	CASSTRTDGYTF